Detailed here is one T cell receptor beta chain. Its antigen is not known. The source of the sample is a study of long-term antiretroviral therapy in people with HIV. Germline CDR1 SGHNT, CDR2 YENEEA. Trimming stripped 6 bases from V and 2 bases from J, with 13 bases between. The CDR3 totals 15 residues. Study findings and constraints: Narrower CDR3 length ranges marked HIV repertoires relative to controls. Unavailable data included ART adherence, viral resistance and therapy changes (switches in treatment).

Samples were assayed with immunoSEQ v3.0 at survey level. Sequencing aimed at roughly 40,000-55,000 T-cell genomes per sample. Using immunoSEQ multiplex PCR, the repertoire was profiled, and TCRdb retains in-frame clones only, with some absent. The sample has 20,000 to 25,000 clones; around 80% are singletons. V and J are TRBV11-3 and TRBJ2-2; a weak D match, TRBD1 (5 bases). Sample: unsorted PBMCs, taken 0.3 years after starting antiretroviral therapy. This clonotype originated in a man aged 45-65 years with HIV. The CDR3 region has the DNA TGTGCCAGCAGGTCGAGAAGGGGCAACACCGGGGAGCTGTTTTTT. Its protein product is CASRSRRGNTGELFF.